The sequence of this T cell receptor (beta chain) was determined in a study of graft-versus-host responses after intestinal transplantation. Study-wide context: Each of the recipients got a multivisceral, liver-intestinal, or isolated intestinal transplant.

The table lists this clone with a few counts. What it binds is not known. Study results and limitations: Allograft clonal ratios (graft-versus-host to host-versus-graft) were high in patients who had graft-donor T cell macrochimerism. Early declines in HvG clones that occurred post-transplant were associated with peak circulating GvH clone levels. Recipient-marrow GvH clones were detected, some having first appeared in ileum or blood.

The CDR3 extends over 13 amino acids. Germline CDR1 KGHSH, CDR2 LQKENI. V lost 3 bases and J 10 bases, leaving 10 bases between the germline ends. TCRdb keeps only in-frame clones here, not all; method: immunoSEQ multiplex PCR. This repertoire shows 81,000 or so clones, approximately 92% found once; its top ten account for approximately 1.1%. Specimen: unstimulated CD8+ T cells sorted from spleen or lymph node cells, collected before transplant. This clonotype was sampled from a human donor who was the organ donor for an intestinal transplant. The chain has TRBV18 and TRBJ1-6; no firm D call. The chain's CDR3 is CASSPNRRSPLHF. CDR3 bases: TGTGCCAGCTCACCCAATCGGAGGTCACCCCTCCACTTT.